The 26 T cell receptor beta chains presented below share a single source sample, sequenced in a study of human versus mouse CDR3 diversity and MHC coevolution. Here immunoSEQ multiplex PCR was the method, and the copy in TCRdb shows in-frame clones only, minus some. The sample carries about 83,000 clones, just under 95% recorded once. Sequencing was performed on naive CD4+ T cells from blood. Subset in this sample: CD45RO-negative CD62L-positive naive CD4 T cells. The receptor source for this set is a person aged 30 to 69 in good health.

This clone was observed once. The V gene is TRBV30, the J gene TRBJ1-2; 7 bases are a match to TRBD1. The V and J ends lost 2 bases and 2 bases, in that order; junction bases with no gene match: 5. Germline V gene lookup returns CDR1 GTSNPN and CDR2 SVGIG (reference sequence). The CDR3 sequence is 14 residues long. The CDR3 nucleotides are TGTGCCTGGAGTCAGACAGGGCTCAACTATGGCTACACCTTC. Translation gives CAWSQTGLNYGYTF. The complete variable domain, with remaining parts taken from reference TRBV30 and TRBJ1-2, reads SQTIHQWPATLVQPVGSPLSLECTVEGTSNPNLYWYRQAAGRGLQLLFYSVGIGQISSEVPQNLSASRPQDRQFILSSKKLLLSDSGFYLCAWSQTGLNYGYTFGSGTRLTVV.

V gene TRBV18 combines with J gene TRBJ2-1; 11 bases are shared with TRBD2. Germline loops: CDR1 KGHSH, CDR2 LQKENI. V was clipped by 1 base and J by 1 base; unmatched bases: 3. The CDR3 extends over 17 amino acids. In DNA form, the CDR3 reads TGTGCCAGCTCACCACGGACTAGCGGGCTTTCCTACAATGAGCAGTTCTTC. Its translation: CASSPRTSGLSYNEQFF.

This clone was seen just once. The chain employs TRBV27 and TRBJ2-1; TRBD1 aligns across 9 bases. After removal of 11 bases from V and 4 bases from J, the junction contained 9 bases not matched to a gene. The length of the CDR3 is 14 residues. Germline V CDR1 and CDR2: MNHEY, SMNVEV (reference sequence). CDR3 DNA: TGTGCCTCGATCCGGGACAGGGTTTACAATGAGCAGTTCTTC. This gives the protein CASIRDRVYNEQFF.

The count of this clone is one. The chain links TRBV4-1 to TRBJ2-5, with TRBD1 matching over 9 bases. The CDR3 is made up of 14 amino acids. Per the germline V gene, CDR1 is MGHRA and CDR2 is YSYEKL. V gave up 1 base and J gave up 4 bases; unmatched junction bases: 1. CDR3 protein: CASSQGTGVETQYF. In nucleotides, the CDR3 is TGCGCCAGCAGCCAAGGGACAGGGGTAGAGACCCAGTACTTC.

The rearrangement uses TRBV5-1 and TRBJ2-1, with 7 bases matching TRBD2. J was trimmed by 5 bases and V by 3 bases; bases with no gene match: 14. CDR1 and CDR2 (germline): SGHRS, YFSETQ. This CDR3 has 17 residues. The chain's CDR3 is CASSWGGAGVPDNEQFF. The CDR3 bases are TGCGCCAGCAGCTGGGGTGGTGCGGGGGTTCCGGACAATGAGCAGTTCTTC.

The chain combines TRBV9 with TRBJ1-1, with 9 nucleotides matching TRBD1. Germline V CDR1 and CDR2: SGDLS, YYNGEE. This CDR3 spans 14 amino acids. The ends lost 1 base at V and 4 bases at J; junction bases unmatched: 2. Here the CDR3 DNA reads TGTGCCAGCAGCGTAACAGGGGGCGGCACTGAAGCTTTCTTT. As protein: CASSVTGGGTEAFF.

This chain joins TRBV27 and TRBJ1-2, with TRBD1 as a possible D gene (6 bases). V was pared by 0 bases and J by 10 bases, with 15 bases between. From germline, CDR1 is MNHEY and CDR2 SMNVEV (reference sequence). CDR3 length: 14 residues. This chain's CDR3 is CASSLSGGRQDYTF. In DNA form, the CDR3 reads TGTGCCAGCAGTTTATCGGGAGGGCGACAGGACTACACCTTC.

The gene calls are TRBV4-1 and TRBJ2-7; 11 bases agree with TRBD2. CDR1 is MGHRA, CDR2 YSYEKL, per germline. V lost 4 bases to trimming and J lost 4 bases; unmatched junction nucleotides: 21. The CDR3 covers 20 residues. CDR3 loop: CASSPGGASGRFVAPYEQYF. The CDR3 DNA follows: TGCGCCAGCAGCCCAGGCGGGGCTAGCGGGAGGTTCGTGGCACCGTACGAGCAGTACTTC.

A remark on this clone: One end of the junction fails to match germline, which may point to a read error. The V call is TRBV27, the J call TRBJ1-1; TRBD1 is a possible D gene (5 bases). CDR3 length: 15 residues. The germline V gene has CDR1 MNHEY and CDR2 SMNVEV (reference sequence). The CDR3 region is CASSLSLGGRTEAFF. The CDR3 DNA reads TGTGCCAGCAGTCTATCTCTGGGGGGGAGAACTGAAGCTTTCTTT.

The rearrangement uses TRBV30 and TRBJ2-7; D not certain. Germline V gene data show CDR1 as GTSNPN and CDR2 as SVGIG (reference sequence). There are 14 residues in the CDR3. The V and J ends lost 0 bases and 9 bases respectively, with 18 bases between them. CDR3 in DNA: TGTGCCTGGAGTGTCTCCCAAGAGCGAGGAGCGCAGTACTTC. Its translation: CAWSVSQERGAQYF.

This chain links TRBV6-1 with TRBJ1-5, with D unresolved. Trimming stripped 2 bases from V and 4 bases from J, with 6 bases between. Germline V CDR1 and CDR2: MNHNS, SASEGT. The CDR3 sequence is 13 residues long. The CDR3 loop is CASSEQRNQPQHF. For the CDR3, the DNA is TGTGCCAGCAGTGAACAGAGGAATCAGCCCCAGCATTTT.

The chain employs TRBV7-8 and TRBJ2-3; 10 bases align to TRBD2. CDR1 SGHVS and CDR2 FQNEAQ come from the germline V gene. This CDR3 region has 17 residues. J lost 5 bases, V lost 5 bases, and 13 bases had no gene match. CDR3 region: CASSLGLGLAGVDTQYF. CDR3 coding DNA: TGTGCCAGCAGCCTTGGGCTGGGTCTAGCGGGAGTAGATACGCAGTATTTT.

V is TRBV5-1 and J is TRBJ2-7, with a possible D match to TRBD2 (6 bases). Germline CDR1 is SGHRS and CDR2 is YFSETQ. The ends were cut back, 4 bases at V and 0 bases at J, with 14 bases in the middle. This CDR3 spans 15 amino acids. This CDR3 reads CASSRGSGSSYEQYF. CDR3 coding DNA: TGCGCCAGCAGCCGGGGGAGCGGAAGCTCCTACGAGCAGTACTTC. Using reference TRBV5-1 and TRBJ2-7 for the parts outside the CDR3, the full variable domain is KAGVTQTPRYLIKTRGQQVTLSCSPISGHRSVSWYQQTPGQGLQFLFEYFSETQRNKGNFPGRFSGRQFSNSRSEMNVSTLELGDSALYLCASSRGSGSSYEQYFGPGTRLTVT.

Note on this clone: The same CDR3 is also encoded by other DNA sequences in this sample. The J gene is TRBJ2-2, the V gene TRBV5-1, with TRBD2 identical over 8 bases. Germline-derived CDR1 and CDR2 are SGHRS and YFSETQ. The CDR3 loop spans 15 amino acids. V lost 4 bases, J lost 2 bases, and 4 bases stayed unmatched. The CDR3: CASSPGGANTGELFF. DNA for the CDR3: TGCGCCAGCAGCCCCGGGGGGGCTAACACCGGGGAGCTGTTTTTT.

CDR3 bases: TGCGCCAGCAGCCCTGGGGCGGAGGGCGCGGGCGCTGAAGCTTTCTTT. Translated: CASSPGAEGAGAEAFF. The J gene is TRBJ1-1, the V gene TRBV5-1; tentatively, D is TRBD1 (5 bases). This CDR3 is 16 amino acids long. V lost 4 bases and J 6 bases, leaving 22 bases between the germline ends. The germline V gene encodes CDR1 SGHRS and CDR2 YFSETQ.

The chain links TRBV9 to TRBJ2-1, with 9 bases identical to TRBD2. The CDR3 length is 15 residues. Trimming at V came to 0 bases and at J to 6 bases, leaving 4 bases not matched to a gene. The germline V gene encodes CDR1 SGDLS and CDR2 YYNGEE. In DNA form, the CDR3 reads TGTGCCAGCAGCGTAGTAGCGGGAGTAGGCAATGAGCAGTTCTTC. Translating gives CASSVVAGVGNEQFF.

This chain connects TRBV5-1 to TRBJ2-5; D perhaps matches TRBD2 (6 bases). The CDR3 has 16 amino acids. The V end lost 1 base, the J end lost 5 bases, and 18 bases lay between the germline ends. The germline V gene has CDR1 SGHRS and CDR2 YFSETQ. In nucleotides, the CDR3 is TGCGCCAGCAGCTTGAATGGGGTTGGCGGGATCGAGACCCAGTACTTC. It specifies CASSLNGVGGIETQYF.

This clone showed up just a few times. The rearrangement links TRBV7-2 to TRBJ1-3; TRBD1 matches at 8 bases. Germline CDR1 and CDR2: SGHTA and FQGNSA. Unmatched junction bases numbered 10, after V lost 1 base and J lost 2 bases. This CDR3 spans 18 amino acids. The CDR3 loop reads CASSLVADRAVAGNTIYF. For the CDR3, the DNA is TGTGCCAGCAGCTTAGTGGCGGACAGGGCCGTTGCTGGAAACACCATATATTTT.

The rearrangement joins TRBV7-9 to TRBJ1-3, with D unresolved. CDR3 length: 15 amino acids. Germline V gene data show CDR1 as SEHNR and CDR2 as FQNEAQ (reference sequence). The ends were cut back, 0 bases at V and 2 bases at J, with 8 bases in the middle. CDR3 in DNA: TGTGCCAGCAGCTTAGCAAGTCAGGCTGGAAACACCATATATTTT. It encodes CASSLASQAGNTIYF. The full variable domain, its missing parts supplied by reference TRBV7-9 and TRBJ1-3, is DTGVSQNPRHKITKRGQNVTFRCDPISEHNRLYWYRQTLGQGPEFLTYFQNEAQLEKSRLLSDRFSAERPKGSFSTLEIQRTEQGDSAMYLCASSLASQAGNTIYFGEGSWLTVV.

The V call is TRBV11-2, the J call TRBJ2-5; 8 positions agree with TRBD2. Germline loops: CDR1 SGHAT, CDR2 FQNNGV. CDR3 length: 15 amino acids. V lost 3 bases, J lost 4 bases, and 7 bases stayed unmatched. The CDR3 coding sequence is TGTGCCAGCAGCTTCCTCGGGGGGGACGGAGAGACCCAGTACTTC. Translation: CASSFLGGDGETQYF.

In DNA form, the CDR3 reads TGTGCTAGTGGTCCGATAATAGGCACAGATACGCAGTATTTT. Residues: CASGPIIGTDTQYF. The chain has TRBV12-5 and TRBJ2-3; D is undetermined. Germline V gene data show CDR1 as LGHNT and CDR2 as FRNRAP. Trimming stripped 5 bases from V and 1 base from J, with 10 bases between. This CDR3 has 14 residues.

CDR3 nucleotides: TGTGCCAGCAGTATCGGTAATGAGCAGTTCTTC. Its protein product is CASSIGNEQFF. The chain couples TRBV2 to TRBJ2-1; D is unresolved. Germline loops: CDR1 SNHLY, CDR2 FYNNEI. The V and J ends lost 5 bases and 7 bases respectively, with 6 bases between them. This CDR3 region has 11 residues.

This clone was counted only a few times. This chain uses TRBV10-3 with TRBJ1-5, with D possibly matching TRBD1 (6 bases). The V end lost 2 bases, the J end lost 9 bases, and 8 bases lay between the germline ends. The CDR3 contains 12 residues. Germline CDR1 and CDR2: ENHRY and SYGVKD. CDR3 amino acids: CAISEPGVPQHF. The CDR3 DNA reads TGTGCCATCAGTGAGCCAGGGGTGCCCCAGCATTTT.

This chain uses TRBV30 with TRBJ2-1; perhaps TRBD2 as D (5 bases). Germline loops: CDR1 GTSNPN, CDR2 SVGIG (reference sequence). The length of the CDR3 is 14 residues. The V gene lost 1 base and the J gene lost 4 bases, with 11 bases spanning the gap. The CDR3 nucleotides read TGTGCCTGGAGTGGAGGACTGAAGTACAATGAGCAGTTCTTC. This codes for CAWSGGLKYNEQFF.

This chain links TRBV5-6 with TRBJ1-5; 9 nucleotides line up with TRBD1. The junction had 5 bases not matched to a gene; V was cut back by 0 bases and J by 4 bases. Looked up from germline, CDR1 is SGHDT and CDR2 is YYEEEE. The CDR3 is 16 amino acids. The CDR3 nucleotides read TGTGCCAGCAGCTTGGCGTTAGGGACAGGGAATCAGCCCCAGCATTTT. Translation gives CASSLALGTGNQPQHF.

This chain joins TRBV11-2 and TRBJ1-4, with TRBD1 identical over 9 bases. The CDR3 extends over 16 amino acids. V shed 5 bases and J 5 bases; nucleotides not matched to a gene: 9. CDR1 SGHAT and CDR2 FQNNGV come from the germline V gene. CDR3 DNA sequence: TGTGCCAGCAGCGTATTTAAGACAGGGGGGAATGAAAAACTGTTTTTT. Its protein is CASSVFKTGGNEKLFF.